What follows are 21 T cell receptor beta chains derived from one specimen sequenced in a study of OX40 agonist ivuxolimab in advanced cancers. Assay: immunoSEQ multiplex PCR; the TCRdb copy retains only in-frame clones and omits some. The sample has nearly 60,000 clones, approximately 78% seen once; the top ten hold 0.75%. Sequencing was performed on CD4+ or CD8+ T cells sorted from blood, taken in a trial of the OX40 agonist ivuxolimab. The source of these receptors is an adult with an advanced solid tumor such as melanoma, head and neck, liver or kidney cancer.

The J gene is TRBJ1-1, the V gene TRBV14; D is uncertain. Trimming removed 4 bases from V and 0 bases from J, with 12 bases in between. Germline assignment: CDR1 SGHDN and CDR2 FVKESK. This CDR3 is built from 15 residues. CDR3 bases: TGTGCCAGCAGCCTAGGCAGAGACGTGAACACTGAAGCTTTCTTT. Amino acid sequence: CASSLGRDVNTEAFF. Based on the CDR3 plus reference TRBV14 and TRBJ1-1, the full variable domain is EAGVTQFPSHSVIEKGQTVTLRCDPISGHDNLYWYRRVMGKEIKFLLHFVKESKQDESGMPNNRFLAERTGGTYSTLKVQPAELEDSGVYFCASSLGRDVNTEAFFGQGTRLTVV.

The gene calls are TRBV7-3 and TRBJ1-1; D unclear. Germline V gene data show CDR1 as SGHTA and CDR2 as FQGTGA. The CDR3 has 13 amino acids. Between the trimmed V and J ends, which lost 1 base and 1 base, there was a span of 4 bases. This CDR3 reads CASSLSRNTEAFF. The CDR3 coding sequence is TGTGCCAGCAGCTTAAGCAGGAACACTGAAGCTTTCTTT.

This clone has only a few counts. V gene TRBV6-6 combines with J gene TRBJ1-1, with unresolved D. Trimming cost V 4 bases and J 5 bases, with 11 bases left between them. The germline CDR1 and CDR2 sequences are MNHNY and SVGAGI (reference sequence). The CDR3 spans 13 residues. The CDR3 region has the DNA TGTGCCAGCAGTTCCCGGGGAAAGACTGAAGCTTTCTTT. It specifies CASSSRGKTEAFF.

V is TRBV7-9 and J is TRBJ2-1, with D perhaps being TRBD1 or TRBD2 (6 bases each). This CDR3 has 15 amino acids. Germline CDR1 is SEHNR and CDR2 is FQNEAQ (reference sequence). Trimming shortened V by 5 bases and J by 4 bases, and 15 bases separated the two germline ends. The CDR3 DNA follows: TGTGCCAGCAGCCCACGGACGGGGGCTTACAATGAGCAGTTCTTC. It specifies CASSPRTGAYNEQFF.

The chain couples TRBV15 to TRBJ1-1; 8 bases match TRBD1. This CDR3 spans 18 amino acids. Unmatched junction bases numbered 14, after V lost 1 base and J lost 4 bases. Germline V gene lookup returns CDR1 LNHNV and CDR2 YYDKDF (reference sequence). The CDR3: CATSRVGQGYPPGTEAFF. The CDR3 nucleotides read TGTGCCACCAGCAGAGTAGGACAGGGATACCCCCCTGGCACTGAAGCTTTCTTT.

The CDR3 sequence: CASGPLGGLREQYF. The CDR3 DNA reads TGTGCTAGTGGTCCTTTAGGGGGCCTTCGCGAGCAGTACTTC. The chain couples TRBV12-5 to TRBJ2-7; 7 nucleotides match TRBD1. CDR1 and CDR2 (germline): LGHNT, FRNRAP. There are 14 residues in the CDR3. The V gene end was trimmed by 5 bases and the J gene end by 6 bases; junction bases not matched to a gene: 10.

The CDR3 region has the DNA TGTGCCAGCAGCTTAGACGAAAGGTACGAGCAGTACTTC. Protein sequence: CASSLDERYEQYF. The J gene is TRBJ2-7, the V gene TRBV11-3; D remains ambiguous. This CDR3 has 13 residues. The V end lost 0 bases, the J end lost 4 bases, and 7 bases lay between the germline ends. Germline V gives CDR1 SGHNT, CDR2 YENEEA.

The chain uses TRBV7-9 and TRBJ1-1; D ambiguous. The V end lost 5 bases, the J end lost 1 base, and 14 bases lay between the germline ends. The CDR3 is 15 amino acids. CDR1 and CDR2 (germline): SEHNR, FQNEAQ (reference sequence). The CDR3 here is CASSNHVGANTEAFF. The DNA of the CDR3 is TGTGCCAGCAGCAATCATGTGGGCGCGAACACTGAAGCTTTCTTT.

The chain carries TRBV7-2 and TRBJ2-5, with D perhaps given as TRBD1 or TRBD2 (5 bases each). This CDR3 spans 14 amino acids. CDR1 and CDR2 from the germline V gene are SGHTA and FQGNSA. V lost 5 bases and J lost 5, with 15 bases in between. The CDR3 is CASSQGRMSETQYF. CDR3 bases: TGTGCCAGCAGCCAGGGACGCATGAGCGAGACCCAGTACTTC. Together with reference TRBV7-2 and TRBJ2-5, the CDR3 gives the full variable domain: GAGVSQSPSNKVTEKGKDVELRCDPISGHTALYWYRQSLGQGLEFLIYFQGNSAPDKSGLPSDRFSAERTGGSVSTLTIQRTQQEDSAVYLCASSQGRMSETQYFGPGTRLLVL.

The chain links TRBV6-6 to TRBJ2-7; possibly TRBD1 for D (6 bases). The CDR3 contains 11 residues. V was shortened by 6 bases and J by 8 bases, with 11 bases between the two germline ends. CDR1 is MNHNY, CDR2 SVGAGI, per germline (reference sequence). Here the CDR3 reads CASSPGVQQYF. In DNA form, the CDR3 reads TGTGCCAGCAGCCCAGGGGTCCAGCAGTACTTC.

V usage is TRBV7-8 and J usage is TRBJ2-7, with TRBD1 as a possible D gene (5 bases). Germline V CDR1 and CDR2: SGHVS, FQNEAQ. The CDR3 extends over 16 amino acids. Trimming took 5 bases from V and 0 from J, leaving 17 bases between them. Written as DNA, the CDR3 is TGTGCCAGCAGCGTTCGGACACAATTGCTCTCCTACGAGCAGTACTTC. Encoded protein: CASSVRTQLLSYEQYF.

The chain is built from TRBV7-9 and TRBJ1-4; D ambiguous. The V end lost 5 bases, the J end lost 0 bases, and 7 bases lay between the germline ends. Germline V CDR1 and CDR2: SEHNR, FQNEAQ (reference sequence). The length of the CDR3 is 14 residues. Written as DNA, the CDR3 is TGTGCCAGCAGCGTAAGGGCAACTAATGAAAAACTGTTTTTT. Translating it yields CASSVRATNEKLFF.

The chain joins TRBV14 to TRBJ2-3, with 8 bases that match TRBD2. This CDR3 has 13 amino acids. Trimming cost V 5 bases and J 6 bases; bases outside gene matches: 4. Germline CDR1 reads SGHDN; CDR2 reads FVKESK. CDR3 in DNA: TGTGCCAGCAGCGTGCGACTAGCGGATACGCAGTATTTT. It yields the protein CASSVRLADTQYF.

Comments on this clone: At one boundary the junction diverges from the germline segment, which might be a read error. V and J are TRBV7-2 and TRBJ1-2; perhaps TRBD1 as D (5 bases). This CDR3 is built from 13 residues. Per the germline V gene, CDR1 is SGHTA and CDR2 is FQGNSA. CDR3 sequence (DNA): TGTGCCAGCAGCATACCGGGACTTTCCCTCGGGGTCTTC. Its protein product is CASSIPGLSLGVF. Full variable domain (remainder filled in from reference TRBV7-2 and TRBJ1-2): GAGVSQSPSNKVTEKGKDVELRCDPISGHTALYWYRQSLGQGLEFLIYFQGNSAPDKSGLPSDRFSAERTGGSVSTLTIQRTQQEDSAVYLCASSIPGLSLGVFGSGTRLTVV.

V usage is TRBV11-3 and J usage is TRBJ2-3, with D possibly being TRBD1 (5 bases). Trimming pared 4 bases from V and 2 bases from J, leaving 13 bases between. The CDR3 sequence is 15 residues long. CDR1 is SGHNT, CDR2 YENEEA, per germline. Written as DNA, the CDR3 is TGTGCCAGCAGCTCGGAAGGACAACACACAGATACGCAGTATTTT. This codes for CASSSEGQHTDTQYF. Full variable domain (remainder filled in from reference TRBV11-3 and TRBJ2-3): EAGVVQSPRYKIIEKKQPVAFWCNPISGHNTLYWYLQNLGQGPELLIRYENEEAVDDSQLPKDRFSAERLKGVDSTLKIQPAELGDSAVYLCASSSEGQHTDTQYFGPGTRLTVL.

V usage is TRBV6-1 and J usage is TRBJ2-3; 9 nucleotides agree with TRBD2. CDR1 is MNHNS and CDR2 is SASEGT in the germline V gene. This CDR3 contains 14 residues. With V trimmed by 1 base and J by 5 bases, 1 base remained unmatched. CDR3 nucleotides: TGTGCCAGCAGTGAAGATAGCGGGGGAGATACGCAGTATTTT. Residues: CASSEDSGGDTQYF.

V and J are TRBV25-1 and TRBJ2-3, with D possibly being TRBD1 or TRBD2 (6 bases each). The CDR3 is 13 residues long. The germline V gene encodes CDR1 MGHDK and CDR2 SYGVNS. V was shortened by 3 bases and J by 7 bases, with 11 bases between the two germline ends. As DNA, the CDR3 is TGTGCCAGCAGTGAGGGGGGCGTGAATACGCAGTATTTT. Translated, it gives CASSEGGVNTQYF.

V is TRBV9 and J is TRBJ2-2, with 7 bases fitting TRBD1. V was pared by 3 bases and J by 1 base, with 9 bases of the junction left unmatched. The CDR3 length is 17 residues. Germline CDR1 is SGDLS and CDR2 is YYNGEE. CDR3: CASSGTGAALNTGELFF. DNA for the CDR3: TGTGCCAGCAGCGGCACAGGGGCAGCCTTGAACACCGGGGAGCTGTTTTTT.

This rearrangement joins TRBV5-1 to TRBJ1-1; a weak D match, TRBD1 (6 bases). The V and J ends lost 4 bases and 8 bases respectively, with 9 bases between them. This CDR3 is 11 amino acids long. Germline V gene sequence: CDR1 SGHRS, CDR2 YFSETQ. CDR3 sequence (DNA): TGCGCCAGCAGCAGGGGGTACGAAGCTTTCTTT. Residues: CASSRGYEAFF.

V is TRBV19 and J is TRBJ2-1; D is unclear. V gave up 6 bases and J gave up 0 bases, with 18 bases separating them. CDR1 is LNHDA and CDR2 is SQIVND in the germline V gene (reference sequence). This CDR3 comprises 17 residues. CDR3 loop: CASRSGRRKSSYNEQFF. The CDR3 DNA reads as TGTGCCAGTAGGTCCGGACGTCGGAAGAGCTCCTACAATGAGCAGTTCTTC.

CDR3 nucleotides: TGTGCCAGCAGGGAGGGACGGGCGTTAAATGAAAAACTGTTTTTT. This codes for CASREGRALNEKLFF. This chain uses TRBV2 with TRBJ1-4, with D perhaps TRBD1 (5 bases). Germline V CDR1 and CDR2: SNHLY, FYNNEI. Trimming pared 6 bases from V and 5 bases from J, leaving 16 bases between. CDR3 size: 15 residues.